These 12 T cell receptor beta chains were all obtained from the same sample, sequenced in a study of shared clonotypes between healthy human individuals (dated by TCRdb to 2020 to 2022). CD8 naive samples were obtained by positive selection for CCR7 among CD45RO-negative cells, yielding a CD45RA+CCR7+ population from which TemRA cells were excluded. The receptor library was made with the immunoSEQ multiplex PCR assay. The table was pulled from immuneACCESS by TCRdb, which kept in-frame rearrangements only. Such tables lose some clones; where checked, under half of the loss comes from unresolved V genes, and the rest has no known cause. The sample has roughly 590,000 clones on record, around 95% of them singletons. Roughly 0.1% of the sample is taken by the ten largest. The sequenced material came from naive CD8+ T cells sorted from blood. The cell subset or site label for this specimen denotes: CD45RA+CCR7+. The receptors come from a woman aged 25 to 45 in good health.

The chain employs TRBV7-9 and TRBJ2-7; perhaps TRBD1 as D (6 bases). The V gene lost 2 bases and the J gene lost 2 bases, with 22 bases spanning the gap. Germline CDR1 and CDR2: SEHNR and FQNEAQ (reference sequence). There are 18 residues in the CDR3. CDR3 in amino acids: CASSLLHQAGTNPYEQYF. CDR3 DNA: TGTGCCAGCAGCTTACTCCACCAGGCCGGGACAAACCCCTACGAGCAGTACTTC.

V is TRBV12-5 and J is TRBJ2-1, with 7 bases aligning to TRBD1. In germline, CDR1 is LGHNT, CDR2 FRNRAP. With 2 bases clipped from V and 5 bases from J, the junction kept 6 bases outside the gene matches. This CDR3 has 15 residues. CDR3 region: CASGLSQGRHNEQFF. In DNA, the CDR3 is TGTGCTAGTGGTTTGTCACAGGGGCGGCACAATGAGCAGTTCTTC.

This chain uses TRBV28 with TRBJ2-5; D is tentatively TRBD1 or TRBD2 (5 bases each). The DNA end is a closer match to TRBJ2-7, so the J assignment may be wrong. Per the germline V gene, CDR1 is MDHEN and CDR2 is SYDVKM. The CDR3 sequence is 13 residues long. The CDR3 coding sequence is TGTGCCAGCAGTGCCGGGACCTCATACGAGCAGTACTTC. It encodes CASSAGTSYEQYF.

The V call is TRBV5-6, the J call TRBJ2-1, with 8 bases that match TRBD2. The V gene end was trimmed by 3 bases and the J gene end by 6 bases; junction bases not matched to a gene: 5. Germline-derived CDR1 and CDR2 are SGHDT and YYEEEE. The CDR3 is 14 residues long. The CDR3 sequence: CASSSGLVVNEQFF. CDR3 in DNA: TGTGCCAGCAGCTCGGGACTAGTGGTCAATGAGCAGTTCTTC.

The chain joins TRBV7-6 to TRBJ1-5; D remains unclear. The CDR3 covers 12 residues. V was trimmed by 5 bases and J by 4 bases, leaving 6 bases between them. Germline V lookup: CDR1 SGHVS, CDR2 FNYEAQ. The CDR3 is CASSEENQPQHF. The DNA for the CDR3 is TGTGCCAGCAGCGAGGAGAATCAGCCCCAGCATTTT.

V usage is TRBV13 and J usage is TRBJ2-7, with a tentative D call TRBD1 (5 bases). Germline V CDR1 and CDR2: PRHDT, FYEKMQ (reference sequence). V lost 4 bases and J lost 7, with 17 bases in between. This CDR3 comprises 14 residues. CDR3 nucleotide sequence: TGTGCCAGCAGCTACCAGGGCTACCTCGGGGAGCAGTACTTC. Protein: CASSYQGYLGEQYF. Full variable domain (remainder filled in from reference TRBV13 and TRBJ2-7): AAGVIQSPRHLIKEKRETATLKCYPIPRHDTVYWYQQGPGQDPQFLISFYEKMQSDKGSIPDRFSAQQFSDYHSELNMSSLELGDSALYFCASSYQGYLGEQYFGPGTRLTVT.

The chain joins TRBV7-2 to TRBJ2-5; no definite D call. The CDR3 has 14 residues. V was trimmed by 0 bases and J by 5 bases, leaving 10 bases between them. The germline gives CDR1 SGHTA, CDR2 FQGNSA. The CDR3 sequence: CASSLAGMAETQYF. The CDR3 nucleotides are TGTGCCAGCAGCTTAGCTGGAATGGCGGAGACCCAGTACTTC. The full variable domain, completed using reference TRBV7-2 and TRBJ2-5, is GAGVSQSPSNKVTEKGKDVELRCDPISGHTALYWYRQSLGQGLEFLIYFQGNSAPDKSGLPSDRFSAERTGGSVSTLTIQRTQQEDSAVYLCASSLAGMAETQYFGPGTRLLVL.

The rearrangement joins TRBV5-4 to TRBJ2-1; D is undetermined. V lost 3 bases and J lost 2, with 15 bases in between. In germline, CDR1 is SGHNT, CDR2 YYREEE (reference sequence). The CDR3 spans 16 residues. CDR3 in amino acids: CASSSTTLLPYNEQFF. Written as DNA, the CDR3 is TGTGCCAGCAGCTCAACGACACTACTCCCCTACAATGAGCAGTTCTTC.

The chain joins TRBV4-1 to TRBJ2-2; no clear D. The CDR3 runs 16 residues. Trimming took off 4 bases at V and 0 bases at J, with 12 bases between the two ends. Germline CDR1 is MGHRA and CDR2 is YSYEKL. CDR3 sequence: CASSPLVRTNTGELFF. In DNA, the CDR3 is TGCGCCAGCAGCCCCCTGGTGAGGACGAACACCGGGGAGCTGTTTTTT.

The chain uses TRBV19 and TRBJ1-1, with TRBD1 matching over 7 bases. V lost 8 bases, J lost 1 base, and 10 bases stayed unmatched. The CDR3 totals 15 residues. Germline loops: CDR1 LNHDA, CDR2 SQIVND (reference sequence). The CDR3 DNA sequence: TGTGCCAGTGGAGACCGACAGGGCGGGAACACTGAAGCTTTCTTT. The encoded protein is CASGDRQGGNTEAFF.

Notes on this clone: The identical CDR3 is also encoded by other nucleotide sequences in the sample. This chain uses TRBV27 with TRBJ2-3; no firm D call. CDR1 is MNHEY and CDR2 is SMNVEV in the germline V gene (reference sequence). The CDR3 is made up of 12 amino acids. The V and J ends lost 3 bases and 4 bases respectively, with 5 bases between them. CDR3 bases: TGTGCCAGCAGTTTCTCTTCAGATACGCAGTATTTT. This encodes CASSFSSDTQYF.

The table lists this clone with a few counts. CDR3 nucleotides: TGTGCCAGTTCTGACAGCATGAACACTGAAGCTTTCTTT. This sequence encodes CASSDSMNTEAFF. The chain links TRBV19 to TRBJ1-1; possibly TRBD1 for D (5 bases). The CDR3 spans 13 residues. V shed 8 bases and J shed 0 bases, with 10 bases lying between them. Germline values: CDR1 LNHDA, CDR2 SQIVND (reference sequence).